This T cell receptor (beta chain) was sequenced in a study of blood T cells in healthy people across ages (dated by TCRdb to 2013 to 2016). With respect to the entire study: In model experiments, roughly one uniquely barcoded TCR beta cDNA molecule per two T cells was captured by template switching. For two donors (one aged 18 to 29 and one aged 80 or older), the study analyzed two additional independent replicas of 1 million unique cDNA reads from the same blood draw. The donors were divided into four age groups: young (average around 17 years), middle-aged (roughly 42), aged (around 59) and long-lived (roughly 82). To avoid experimental bias, donors of different ages were spread randomly across the sequencing lanes. Age-related changes in TCR beta repertoire diversity were measured in the study by deep sequencing normalized with unique cDNA molecular identifiers.

What the study reported, not specific to this receptor: The long-lived group showed more naive CD4+ T cells, fewer expanded clones and increased TCR diversity than the aged group, suggesting age selection. As age increased, observed TCR beta diversity per million T cells dropped in a roughly linear way, and a significant reduction was already evident by age 40. Conclusive comparison of naive and antigen-experienced compartments was prevented by the profiling of bulk unsorted PBMCs. Total diversity estimates from one million sequenced T cells were considered lower bounds and underestimates. Because the CMV infection status of the donors was unknown, age-related changes in expanded clonotypes may potentially have been confounded. Observed TCR beta diversity correlated strongly with the percentage of naive T cells measured by flow cytometry.

Donors were a few dozen systemically healthy Caucasian individuals from Russia aged roughly 6 to 100 years. Each donor gave approximately 9.4 milliliters of peripheral blood, drawn into EDTA-treated Vacutainer tubes. Ficoll-Paque density-gradient centrifugation was used to isolate PBMCs, with at least 6 million obtained per sample. Trizol reagent was used to extract total RNA from the PBMCs, yielding at least 6 micrograms per sample. For every donor, an aliquot of PBMCs went through flow cytometry to measure the percentages of naive CD45RAhigh/CD27high T cells. In the case of this clonotype: Its specific antigen is unknown. No base-level quality is on record; no much larger clone is a single base apart.

V loses 4 bases, J loses 2 bases, and the germline ends lie 17 bases apart. The germline V gene gives CDR1 as SGHTA and CDR2 as FQGNSA. The cysteine opens and the phenylalanine closes a CDR3 of 16 amino acids. The sequence is cut down to CDR3 DNA, 48 bases in frame from base 1. The library was made by 5' RACE. These reads were obtained on an Illumina HiSeq 2500. A second PCR of 7 to 11 cycles was performed with a sample-barcoded 5' primer and a J-beta primer mix. A template-switch 5' adaptor carrying 12 random nucleotides introduced a unique molecular identifier onto each TCR beta cDNA molecule. At least 3 million CDR3-containing paired-end reads were obtained from each sample. First-strand cDNA was synthesized from all RNA with the Mint cDNA synthesis kit, primed by a TRBC-specific oligonucleotide. Following uracil-DNA glycosylase treatment, all cDNA underwent a first 18-cycle PCR with the universal primers M1SS and BC2_uni_R. From the authors' description of their analysis: Normalization of each sample was performed by random selection of 1 million high-quality reads, each carrying a distinct molecular identifier. Instead of being binned into consensus sequences, reads that shared molecular identifiers were thrown out. MiTCR, set to a Q25 quality threshold and the strictest error-elimination algorithm, was used for CDR3 identification, clonotype clustering and error correction. A nonparametric unseen species model with Euler transformation was used to estimate a lower bound on total TCR beta diversity. Using fastp at Q25 and MiXCR, TCRdb reprocessed the public reads and kept productive beta chains. Identical CDR3 proteins give one entry, which carries the most common genes and DNA. What appears here as the V and J calls and clone size reflects TCRdb's work, not the paper's. In this sample the table shows under 1 million distinct CDR3 sequences, under 55% of which occur a single time. The top ten clonotypes cover about a fifth of the sample.

This TCR was sampled from a man between 60 and 75 years old in good health. What was sequenced was blood. The chain links TRBV7-2 with TRBJ1-2; too little of a D gene remains to name it. The CDR3 protein sequence reads: CASSWGGVVGNYGYTF. Here is the DNA: TGTGCCAGCAGCTGGGGTGGGGTAGTCGGGAACTATGGCTACACCTTC.